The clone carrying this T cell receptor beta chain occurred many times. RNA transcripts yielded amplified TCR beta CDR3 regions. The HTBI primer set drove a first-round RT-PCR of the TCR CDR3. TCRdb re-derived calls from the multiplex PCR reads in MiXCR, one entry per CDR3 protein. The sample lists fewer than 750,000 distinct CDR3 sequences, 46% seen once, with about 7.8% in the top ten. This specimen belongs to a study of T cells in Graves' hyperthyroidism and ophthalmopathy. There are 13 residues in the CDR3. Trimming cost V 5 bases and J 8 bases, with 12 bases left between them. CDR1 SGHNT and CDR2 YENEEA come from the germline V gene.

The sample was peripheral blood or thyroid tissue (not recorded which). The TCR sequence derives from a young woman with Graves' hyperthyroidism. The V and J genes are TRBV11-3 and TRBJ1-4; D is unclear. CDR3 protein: CASSGQAGEKLFF. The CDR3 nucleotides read TGTGCCAGCAGCGGGCAGGCTGGGGAAAAACTGTTTTTT.